What follows are 32 T cell receptor beta chains derived from one specimen sequenced in a study of T cells in Graves' hyperthyroidism and ophthalmopathy. Template material for amplifying TCR beta CDR3 regions consisted of RNA transcripts. The TCR CDR3 was amplified in a first-round RT-PCR using the HTBI primer set. TCRdb processed the multiplex PCR reads anew with MiXCR; each CDR3 protein has one entry. The sample lists 300,000 to 400,000 distinct CDR3 sequences; around 14% were seen once. Sequences were obtained from blood. All receptors come from a woman in her thirties with Graves' hyperthyroidism.

CDR3 in DNA: TGTGCCAGCAGGTCAGGGGGCGAAGAGACCCAGTACTTC. This codes for CASRSGGEETQYF. This rearrangement joins TRBV6-1 to TRBJ2-5; 8 bases are shared with TRBD1. The V and J ends lost 6 bases and 3 bases, in that order; junction bases with no gene match: 3. Germline CDR1 MNHNS, CDR2 SASEGT. This CDR3 has 13 amino acids.

This clonotype was observed at least ten times. Its ends do not fully match the called genes, so a read error is possible. The chain recombines TRBV9 with TRBJ1-1; 7 positions agree with TRBD1. The germline V gene encodes CDR1 SGDLS and CDR2 YYNGEE. The CDR3 covers 15 residues. The CDR3, as DNA: TGTGCCAGCAGCGTAATCGGACAGGCGAACGCTGAAGCTTTCTTT. Its protein is CASSVIGQANAEAFF.

Ten or more counts support this clonotype. The J gene is TRBJ1-1, the V gene TRBV20-1; D unclear. V gave up 0 bases and J gave up 0 bases, with 11 bases separating them. CDR3 size: 15 residues. Per the germline V gene, CDR1 is DFQATT and CDR2 is SNEGSKA (reference sequence). CDR3 DNA sequence: TGCAGTGCTAGAGAAGGCTCCGCCATGAACACTGAAGCTTTCTTT. Protein sequence: CSAREGSAMNTEAFF.

The chain has TRBV7-9 and TRBJ2-5; D is ambiguous. The germline V gene has CDR1 SEHNR and CDR2 FQNEAQ (reference sequence). V gave up 5 bases and J gave up 1 base, with 11 bases separating them. The CDR3 spans 14 residues. The CDR3 nucleotides are TGTGCCAGCAGCCCAGCGATAGTCCAAGAGACCCAGTACTTC. Amino acid sequence: CASSPAIVQETQYF.

This clonotype showed up just a few times. V gene TRBV4-1 combines with J gene TRBJ2-3; 8 nucleotides agree with TRBD1. From germline, CDR1 is MGHRA and CDR2 YSYEKL. V lost 1 base to trimming and J lost 5 bases; unmatched junction nucleotides: 8. The CDR3 runs to 16 residues. The CDR3 protein is CASSQVNQGAGDTQYF. CDR3 DNA sequence: TGCGCCAGCAGCCAAGTAAACCAGGGGGCCGGAGATACGCAGTATTTT.

The chain is built from TRBV14 and TRBJ2-3; possible D gene TRBD1, 5 bases. The V end was cut by 9 bases, the J end by 5 bases, with 15 bases between. The germline V gene encodes CDR1 SGHDN and CDR2 FVKESK. This CDR3 region has 13 residues. Here the CDR3 reads CASLIYRKDTQYF. CDR3 nucleotides: TGTGCCAGTCTCATCTACAGGAAAGATACGCAGTATTTT.

This clonotype was seen many times. The V call is TRBV19, the J call TRBJ1-1; D ambiguous. Per the germline V gene, CDR1 is LNHDA and CDR2 is SQIVND (reference sequence). This CDR3 is built from 13 residues. V dropped 6 bases and J dropped 4 bases, with 12 bases sitting between them. The CDR3 is CASSIGLVTEAFF. The CDR3 DNA is TGTGCCAGTAGCATTGGATTAGTCACTGAAGCTTTCTTT.

There are a few counts of this clonotype. The CDR3 loop reads CASSGVVTGELFF. Here the CDR3 DNA reads TGTGCCAGCAGTGGGGTGGTAACCGGGGAGCTGTTTTTT. The gene calls are TRBV6-1 and TRBJ2-2, with D uncertain. Germline loops: CDR1 MNHNS, CDR2 SASEGT. The CDR3 spans 13 residues. V dropped 4 bases and J dropped 5 bases, with 8 bases sitting between them.

This clonotype has a handful of counts. The rearrangement links TRBV3-1 to TRBJ2-1, with D perhaps being TRBD1 or TRBD2 (5 bases each). V dropped 1 base and J dropped 0 bases, with 19 bases sitting between them. This CDR3 region has 19 residues. CDR1 is LGHDT and CDR2 is YNNKEL in the germline V gene (reference sequence). The DNA for the CDR3 is TGTGCCAGCAGCCAAGTCCCTAACGGGACCGCGAGCTCCTACAATGAGCAGTTCTTC. This translates into CASSQVPNGTASSYNEQFF.

This clonotype was found a few times. The chain joins TRBV12-3 or TRBV12-4 to TRBJ2-2; D ambiguous. Trimming left V 2 bases short and J 1 base short, with 2 bases between. The CDR3 runs 13 residues. The DNA of the CDR3 is TGTGCCAGCAGTTTAAGGAACACCGGGGAGCTGTTTTTT. Encoded protein: CASSLRNTGELFF.

V and J are TRBV6-2 or TRBV6-3 and TRBJ2-1; 12 positions agree with TRBD2. Germline CDR1 is MNHEY and CDR2 is SVGEGT. V was pared by 5 bases and J by 8 bases, with 10 bases of the junction left unmatched. There are 16 residues in the CDR3. The CDR3 DNA reads TGTGCCAGCAGTCGTACCGGGACTAGCGGGTTCGATGAGCAGTTCTTC. This translates into CASSRTGTSGFDEQFF.

In its sample, this clonotype was seen many times. This chain connects TRBV12-3 or TRBV12-4 to TRBJ2-6; D is possibly TRBD1 or TRBD2 (5 bases each). This CDR3 comprises 19 residues. V shed 6 bases and J shed 0 bases, with 21 bases lying between them. CDR3: CASSPLSGRMNSGANVLTF. Written as DNA, the CDR3 is TGTGCCAGCAGCCCCTTATCGGGACGGATGAACTCTGGGGCCAACGTCCTGACTTTC.

The V and J genes are TRBV5-1 and TRBJ2-7; TRBD1 aligns across 8 bases. Germline CDR1 reads SGHRS; CDR2 reads YFSETQ. Trimming at V came to 6 bases and at J to 6 bases, leaving 5 bases not matched to a gene. The CDR3 is 12 residues long. CDR3 coding DNA: TGCGCCAGCAACAGGGGGGTGGGCGAGCAGTACTTC. Translated, it gives CASNRGVGEQYF.

This clonotype appeared many times. The chain recombines TRBV7-2 with TRBJ1-3; D gene uncertain. Germline CDR1 SGHTA, CDR2 FQGNSA. This CDR3 is built from 15 residues. V gave up 1 base and J gave up 0 bases, with 7 bases separating them. The CDR3 protein is CASSLDGSSGNTIYF. DNA for the CDR3: TGTGCCAGCAGCTTAGACGGGAGCTCTGGAAACACCATATATTTT.

In this sample, this clonotype turned up many times. The rearrangement uses TRBV7-2 and TRBJ2-3; D uncertain. The CDR3 runs to 14 residues. Trimming cost V 1 base and J 0 bases, with 5 bases left between them. Germline CDR1 SGHTA, CDR2 FQGNSA. The CDR3 nucleotides are TGTGCCAGCAGCTTAGTAACTAGCACAGATACGCAGTATTTT. Translated: CASSLVTSTDTQYF.

There are a few counts of this clonotype. J is TRBJ1-5 and V is TRBV12-3 or TRBV12-4; D gene unclear. The CDR3 runs 14 residues. V lost 3 bases, J lost 1 base, and 7 bases lay in between. The CDR3 reads CASSFYGSNQPQHF. The CDR3 DNA reads as TGTGCCAGCAGTTTCTATGGGAGCAATCAGCCCCAGCATTTT.

This clonotype has a handful of counts. The chain couples TRBV15 to TRBJ2-7; tentative D call: TRBD1 (5 bases). Trimming left V 5 bases short and J 2 bases short, with 10 bases between. The V gene's germline CDR1 is LNHNV and CDR2 YYDKDF (reference sequence). CDR3 length: 13 residues. As DNA, the CDR3 is TGTGCCACCAGCCGGCAGGGTGCCTACGAGCAGTACTTC. Translation: CATSRQGAYEQYF.

This clonotype was observed a handful of times. The chain joins TRBV18 to TRBJ2-1, with D maybe TRBD2 (5 bases). Per the germline V gene, CDR1 is KGHSH and CDR2 is LQKENI. This CDR3 has 12 amino acids. Trimming left V 5 bases short and J 9 bases short, with 11 bases between. This chain's CDR3 is CASSVRVVEQFF. The CDR3 nucleotides are TGTGCCAGCTCAGTGCGGGTGGTTGAGCAGTTCTTC.

This clonotype was seen at least ten times. J is TRBJ1-2 and V is TRBV12-5; no clear D. The CDR3 has 13 amino acids. Trimming took 2 bases from V and 7 from J, leaving 11 bases between them. Germline V gene data show CDR1 as LGHNT and CDR2 as FRNRAP. CDR3 protein: CASGLNGLGGYTF. CDR3 nucleotides: TGTGCTAGTGGTTTGAACGGCCTCGGTGGCTACACCTTC.

This clonotype has at least ten counts. The chain employs TRBV29-1 and TRBJ2-3; 8 bases fit TRBD2. This CDR3 contains 15 residues. V trimming: 4 bases; J trimming: 0 bases; junction bases outside the gene matches: 6. The germline V gene has CDR1 SQVTM and CDR2 ANQGSEA. CDR3 sequence reads: CSVGEAGASTDTQYF. CDR3 DNA sequence: TGCAGCGTTGGGGAAGCGGGAGCTAGCACAGATACGCAGTATTTT.

This clonotype was observed at least ten times. This chain uses TRBV20-1 with TRBJ2-1, with 8 bases aligning to TRBD2. The J segment lost 7 bases and the V segment lost 6 bases, leaving 8 bases of the junction unmatched. Germline V gives CDR1 DFQATT, CDR2 SNEGSKA (reference sequence). The CDR3 is made up of 13 amino acids. In DNA, the CDR3 is TGCAGTGCCACGGGACTAGGGGTTAATGAGCAGTTCTTC. Translation gives CSATGLGVNEQFF.

This clonotype has ten or more counts. The chain uses TRBV20-1 and TRBJ2-7; D may be TRBD1 or TRBD2 (5 bases each). Trimming stripped 0 bases from V and 9 bases from J, with 9 bases between. The CDR3 has 11 residues. Looked up from germline, CDR1 is DFQATT and CDR2 is SNEGSKA (reference sequence). The CDR3 is CSARDAGGQYF. The CDR3 DNA sequence: TGCAGTGCTAGAGATGCTGGGGGGCAGTACTTC.

The chain couples TRBV29-1 to TRBJ2-3; D uncertain. Germline CDR1 is SQVTM and CDR2 is ANQGSEA. This CDR3 comprises 12 residues. V lost 3 bases, J lost 1 base, and 5 bases lay in between. DNA for the CDR3: TGCAGCGTTGAGAGAGGCACAGATACGCAGTATTTT. Its protein product is CSVERGTDTQYF.

This clonotype was seen a few times. This sequence joins TRBV6-1 and TRBJ1-6; 8 bases are shared with TRBD1. CDR1 and CDR2 (germline): MNHNS, SASEGT. V trimming: 8 bases; J trimming: 6 bases; junction bases outside the gene matches: 6. The CDR3 has 14 residues. DNA for the CDR3: TGTGCCAGCGGACAGGGCGACGGTAATTCACCCCTCCACTTT. Encoded protein: CASGQGDGNSPLHF.

This clonotype was counted ten times or more. The V gene is TRBV6-2 or TRBV6-3, the J gene TRBJ1-2, with D hard to call. Trimming took 6 bases from V and 8 from J, leaving 10 bases between them. The CDR3 has 11 amino acids. Germline CDR1 and CDR2: MNHEY and SVGEGT. CDR3 nucleotides: TGTGCCAGCAGAGAATTCGGGGGCTACACCTTC. It specifies CASREFGGYTF.

A few counts support this clonotype. The CDR3 DNA follows: TGTGCCAGCAGGACTAGTTATGAGCAGTTCTTC. Residues: CASRTSYEQFF. The gene calls are TRBV7-9 and TRBJ2-1; a weak D match, TRBD2 (6 bases). The CDR3 extends over 11 amino acids. V dropped 6 bases and J dropped 8 bases, with 8 bases sitting between them. Per germline, CDR1 SEHNR and CDR2 FQNEAQ (reference sequence).

The chain employs TRBV6-2 or TRBV6-3 and TRBJ2-1, with 7 bases identical to TRBD2. This CDR3 region has 15 residues. V gave up 11 bases and J gave up 5 bases; unmatched junction bases: 15. Looked up from germline, CDR1 is MNHEY and CDR2 is SVGEGT. CDR3 bases: TGTGCCCCCGAAGGGAGCGGGAATTGGGACAATGAGCAGTTCTTC. It yields the protein CAPEGSGNWDNEQFF.

This chain connects TRBV5-6 to TRBJ2-5, with D perhaps matching TRBD2 (6 bases). Between the trimmed V and J ends, which lost 4 bases and 2 bases, there was a span of 18 bases. Germline V gene data show CDR1 as SGHDT and CDR2 as YYEEEE. The CDR3 extends over 16 amino acids. The CDR3 sequence: CASSPEIGGIQETQYF. The CDR3 bases are TGTGCCAGCAGCCCGGAGATCGGGGGAATACAAGAGACCCAGTACTTC.

The chain is built from TRBV19 and TRBJ2-3; D may be TRBD1 (6 bases). The CDR3 runs 13 residues. V lost 5 bases, J lost 4 bases, and 10 bases lay in between. The germline V gene has CDR1 LNHDA and CDR2 SQIVND (reference sequence). The CDR3 nucleotides read TGTGCCAGTAGTGTACAGGGCGCAGATACGCAGTATTTT. It encodes CASSVQGADTQYF.

The rearrangement joins TRBV12-3 or TRBV12-4 to TRBJ2-4; D might be TRBD1 (5 bases). The length of the CDR3 is 13 residues. Deletions cut 5 bases from V and 5 bases from J, with 10 bases between. The CDR3 DNA follows: TGTGCCAGCAGTGCTACAGGAGAAAACATTCAGTACTTC. Translation: CASSATGENIQYF.

V gene TRBV19 combines with J gene TRBJ2-1, with 13 bases lining up with TRBD2. Germline CDR1 is LNHDA and CDR2 is SQIVND (reference sequence). V lost 5 bases to trimming and J lost 7 bases; unmatched junction nucleotides: 8. This CDR3 is 16 amino acids long. The CDR3 DNA is TGTGCCAGTAGTCCCGGACTAGCGGGAGTGAGGAATGAGCAGTTCTTC. Translated, it gives CASSPGLAGVRNEQFF.

This clonotype appeared many times. The chain recombines TRBV6-2 or TRBV6-3 with TRBJ1-2, with no clear D. V lost 5 bases, J lost 2 bases, and 12 bases lay in between. CDR1 MNHEY and CDR2 SVGEGT come from the germline V gene. The CDR3 sequence is 14 residues long. The CDR3 DNA sequence: TGTGCCAGCAGTCCTAACACGGAGAACTATGGCTACACCTTC. Residues: CASSPNTENYGYTF.